This T cell receptor beta chain stems from a study of T cells after yellow fever vaccination. This clonotype has ten or more counts. TCRdb re-called the 5' RACE reads through MiXCR, storing one row per CDR3 protein. The repertoire holds more than 25,000 distinct CDR3 sequences, 4.5% to 5.5% seen once, with 12% in the top ten. Specimen: PBMCs, either bulk or a sorted T-cell subset (CD4+, CD8+, memory, or dextramer-sorted; not recorded which), collected 15 days after the yellow fever booster vaccination. The clonotype originates from a man in his thirties or forties who received the YFV17D yellow fever vaccine.

CDR3 protein: CSARGYYDSTDTQYF. The CDR3 nucleotides read TGCAGTGCTAGAGGGTATTACGACAGCACAGATACGCAGTATTTT. The V call is TRBV20-1, the J call TRBJ2-3; D is ambiguous. The CDR3 length is 15 residues. The V end lost 1 base, the J end lost 0 bases, and 11 bases lay between the germline ends. Germline CDR1 DFQATT, CDR2 SNEGSKA (reference sequence).